The sequence of this T cell receptor beta chain was determined in a study of cytomegalovirus exposure and HLA in healthy donors. Study background: There were 300 to 400 genotyped donors. Of these, roughly 86% fell in the genetic ancestry cluster associated with self-reported Caucasian donors.

In the case of this clone: Antigen: not known.

Study conclusions and caveats: Presence/absence analyses supposed approximately even sequencing depth among donors.

The PCR made use of 60 Vbeta and 13 Jbeta primers. Data came from immunoSEQ multiplex PCR; TCRdb stores just in-frame clones and leaves some out. The sample carries approximately 190,000 clones, 81% recorded once. The J segment lost 0 bases and the V segment lost 2 bases, leaving 2 bases of the junction unmatched. CDR3 size: 17 residues. CDR1 and CDR2 from the germline V gene are SGHVS and FQNEAQ. Sample: PBMCs. The sequence came from a middle-aged man in good health and CMV-seropositive. This chain links TRBV7-8 with TRBJ2-5, with 14 bases that match TRBD2. CDR3 in amino acids: CASSLRLAGGNQETQYF. As DNA, the CDR3 is TGTGCCAGCAGCTTAAGACTAGCGGGAGGGAACCAAGAGACCCAGTACTTC. Variable domain in full (rest from reference TRBV7-8 and TRBJ2-5): GAGVSQSPRYKVAKRGQDVALRCDPISGHVSLFWYQQALGQGPEFLTYFQNEAQLDKSGLPSDRFFAERPEGSVSTLKIQRTQQEDSAVYLCASSLRLAGGNQETQYFGPGTRLLVL.